This is a list of T cell receptor beta chains from one sample in a study of blood T cells in healthy people across ages. Each CDR3 protein is one row after TCRdb ran MiXCR on the 5' RACE reads. The repertoire holds about 780,000 distinct CDR3 sequences, around 45% seen once, with approximately 18% in the top ten. The sample was blood. These receptors all stem from an elderly man in good health. Each CDR3 is given with its conserved first and last residue. The order of the fields is J gene, D gene, clone size, V gene, CDR3 DNA, CDR3 protein. A D gene is named only where the DNA matches it firmly. Size is omitted from some rows. Given values are once, few, many or a class for expanded clones.

>TRBJ2-7|TRBD2|.|TRBV20-1
TGCAGTGCGTGGACTAGCGGGAGGGGCCCGGGGTACGAGCAGTACTTC
CSAWTSGRGPGYEQYF
>TRBJ1-5|.|.|TRBV6-1
TGTGCCAGCAGTGAAGTAGGGCGCGGGCCCCAGCATTTT
CASSEVGRGPQHF
>TRBJ2-7|TRBD1|.|TRBV7-2
TGTGCCAGCAGCCCCCCCGGGACAGCTAAAGCCTACGAGCAGTACTTC
CASSPPGTAKAYEQYF
>TRBJ2-7|TRBD1|.|TRBV20-1
TGCAGTGCTATGAAACAGGGGTTCTCCTACGAGCAGTACTTC
CSAMKQGFSYEQYF
>TRBJ2-4|.|.|TRBV27
TGTGCCAGCATGAGAGCCAAAAACATTCAGTACTTC
CASMRAKNIQYF
>TRBJ2-5|.|.|TRBV9
TGTGCCAGCAGCGTAGACTGGGGGACCCAGTACTTC
CASSVDWGTQYF
>TRBJ2-1|.|.|TRBV20-1
TGCAGTGCTAGAAGCGCCAAACGCAATGAGCAGTTCTTC
CSARSAKRNEQFF
>TRBJ1-4|TRBD1|few|TRBV18
TGTGCCAGCTCATCCGGGACAGGGGAACGGGAAAAACTGTTTTTT
CASSSGTGEREKLFF
>TRBJ2-3|TRBD2|many|TRBV5-1
TGCGCCAGCAGCTTCCAGCGGGAGATGGTAGATACGCAGTATTTT
CASSFQREMVDTQYF
>TRBJ2-1|.|.|TRBV20-1
TGCAGTGCTGAGGGGGATAGGAGGTTCTTC
CSAEGDRRFF
>TRBJ2-7|.|few|TRBV7-9
TGTGCCAGCAGCTTCACATTACCCGAGCAGTACTTC
CASSFTLPEQYF
>TRBJ2-3|TRBD2|.|TRBV11-3
TGTGCCAGCAGCACCGGGACTAGCGGGAGCTTTACAGATACGCAGTATTTT
CASSTGTSGSFTDTQYF
>TRBJ2-2|.|few|TRBV7-2
TGTGCCAGCATCTTCAGTAGCCGGAACACCGGGGAGCTGTTTTTT
CASIFSSRNTGELFF
>TRBJ2-1|TRBD1|.|TRBV7-9
TGTGCCAGCAGCTCTCACAGGGGGCTACAGGTTGAGCAGTTCTTC
CASSSHRGLQVEQFF
>TRBJ2-7|.|.|TRBV6-5
TGTGCCAGCAGTCAGTCTGGCCAGGCCCCCTACGAGCAGTACTTC
CASSQSGQAPYEQYF
>TRBJ2-7|TRBD2|.|TRBV5-1
TGCGTCAGCAGCGCTGGGACTAGCGGGAGGGGAAACTACGAGCAGTACTTC
CVSSAGTSGRGNYEQYF